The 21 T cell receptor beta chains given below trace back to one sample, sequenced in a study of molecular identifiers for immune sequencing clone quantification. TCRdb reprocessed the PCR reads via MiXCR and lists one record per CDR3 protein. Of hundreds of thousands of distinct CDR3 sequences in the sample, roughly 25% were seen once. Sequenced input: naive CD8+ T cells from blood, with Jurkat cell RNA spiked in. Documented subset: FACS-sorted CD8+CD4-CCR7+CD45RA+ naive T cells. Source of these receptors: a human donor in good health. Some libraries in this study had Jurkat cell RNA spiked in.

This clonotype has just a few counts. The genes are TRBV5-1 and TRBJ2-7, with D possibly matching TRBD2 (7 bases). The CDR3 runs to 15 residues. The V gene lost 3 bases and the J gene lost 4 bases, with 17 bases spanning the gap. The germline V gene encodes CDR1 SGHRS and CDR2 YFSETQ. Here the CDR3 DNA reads TGCGCCAGCAGCTACATGTGGGAGGGGGGTTACGAGCAGTACTTC. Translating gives CASSYMWEGGYEQYF.

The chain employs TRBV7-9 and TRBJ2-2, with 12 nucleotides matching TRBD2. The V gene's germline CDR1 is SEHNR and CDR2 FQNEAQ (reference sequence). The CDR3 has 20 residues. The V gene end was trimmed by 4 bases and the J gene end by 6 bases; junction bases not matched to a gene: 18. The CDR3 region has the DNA TGTGCCAGCAGCTCCAAGGGACTAGCGGGCCCCCACGCGGACCCCGGGGAGCTGTTTTTT. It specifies CASSSKGLAGPHADPGELFF. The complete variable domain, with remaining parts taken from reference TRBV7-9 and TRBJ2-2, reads DTGVSQNPRHKITKRGQNVTFRCDPISEHNRLYWYRQTLGQGPEFLTYFQNEAQLEKSRLLSDRFSAERPKGSFSTLEIQRTEQGDSAMYLCASSSKGLAGPHADPGELFFGEGSRLTVL.

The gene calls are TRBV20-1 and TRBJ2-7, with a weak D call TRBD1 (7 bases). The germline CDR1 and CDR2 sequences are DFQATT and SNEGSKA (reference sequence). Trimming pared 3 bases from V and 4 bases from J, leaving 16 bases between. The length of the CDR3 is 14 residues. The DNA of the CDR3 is TGCAGTGCTAGCCCGACAGGGAGGTCTTACGAGCAGTACTTC. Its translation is CSASPTGRSYEQYF.

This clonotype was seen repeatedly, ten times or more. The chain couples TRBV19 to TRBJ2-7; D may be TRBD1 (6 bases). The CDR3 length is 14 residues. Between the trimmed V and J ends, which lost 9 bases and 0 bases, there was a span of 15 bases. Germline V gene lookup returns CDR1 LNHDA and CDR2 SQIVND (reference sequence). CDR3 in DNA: TGTGCCAGCAGCATAGGGGGTAGCTCCTACGAGCAGTACTTC. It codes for CASSIGGSSYEQYF.

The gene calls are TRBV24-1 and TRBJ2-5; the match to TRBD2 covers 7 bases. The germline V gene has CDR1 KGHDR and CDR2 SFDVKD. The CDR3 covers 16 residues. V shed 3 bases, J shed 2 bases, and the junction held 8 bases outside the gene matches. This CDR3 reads CATSDLGPGLQETQYF. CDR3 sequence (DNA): TGTGCCACCAGTGATCTTGGACCGGGACTACAAGAGACCCAGTACTTC.

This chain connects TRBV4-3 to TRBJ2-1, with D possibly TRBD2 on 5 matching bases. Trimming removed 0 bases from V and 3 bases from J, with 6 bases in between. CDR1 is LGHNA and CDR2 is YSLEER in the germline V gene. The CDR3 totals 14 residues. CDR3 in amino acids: CASSQDEGYNEQFF. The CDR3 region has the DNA TGCGCCAGCAGCCAAGACGAGGGCTACAATGAGCAGTTCTTC.

The CDR3 DNA reads TGTGCCAGTAGTATCGCCTCGGACGTAACGGGGGTTTACGAGCAGTACTTC. Its protein is CASSIASDVTGVYEQYF. The chain recombines TRBV19 with TRBJ2-7; tentative D call: TRBD2 (6 bases). This CDR3 contains 17 residues. V was cut by 3 bases and J by 4 bases, with 22 bases left in between. Germline V lookup: CDR1 LNHDA, CDR2 SQIVND (reference sequence).

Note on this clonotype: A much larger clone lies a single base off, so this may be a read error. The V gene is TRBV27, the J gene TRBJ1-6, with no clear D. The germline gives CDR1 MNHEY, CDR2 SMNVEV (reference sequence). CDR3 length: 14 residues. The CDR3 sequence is CASSWVPYSSPLHF. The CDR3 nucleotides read TGTGCCAGCAGCTGGGTACCGTATAGTTCACCCCTCCACTTT.

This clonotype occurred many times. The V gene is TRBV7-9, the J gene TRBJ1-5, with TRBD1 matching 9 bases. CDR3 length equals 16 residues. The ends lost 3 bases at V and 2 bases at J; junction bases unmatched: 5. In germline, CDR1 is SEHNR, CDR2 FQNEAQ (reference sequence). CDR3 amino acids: CASSLGTGNGNQPQHF. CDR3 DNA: TGTGCCAGCAGCTTGGGGACAGGGAATGGCAATCAGCCCCAGCATTTT.

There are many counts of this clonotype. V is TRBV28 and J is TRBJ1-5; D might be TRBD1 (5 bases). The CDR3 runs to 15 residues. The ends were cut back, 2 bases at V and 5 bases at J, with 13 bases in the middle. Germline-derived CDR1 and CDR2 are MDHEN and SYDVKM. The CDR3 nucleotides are TGTGCCAGCAGTTTAAGGGCGAGGGACGATCAGCCCCAGCATTTT. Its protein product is CASSLRARDDQPQHF.

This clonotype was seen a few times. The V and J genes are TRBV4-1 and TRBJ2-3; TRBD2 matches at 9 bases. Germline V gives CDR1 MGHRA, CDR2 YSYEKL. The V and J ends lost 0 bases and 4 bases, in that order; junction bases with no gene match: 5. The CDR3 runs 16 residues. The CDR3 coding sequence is TGCGCCAGCAGCCAAGAGGGGGCGGGAGGGGCAGATACGCAGTATTTT. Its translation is CASSQEGAGGADTQYF.

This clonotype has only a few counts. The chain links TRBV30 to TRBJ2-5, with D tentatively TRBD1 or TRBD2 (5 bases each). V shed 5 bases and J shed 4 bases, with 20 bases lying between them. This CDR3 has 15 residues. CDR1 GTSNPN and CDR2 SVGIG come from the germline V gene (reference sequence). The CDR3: CAWGGQGAGIETQYF. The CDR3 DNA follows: TGTGCCTGGGGCGGGCAGGGAGCAGGGATAGAGACCCAGTACTTC.

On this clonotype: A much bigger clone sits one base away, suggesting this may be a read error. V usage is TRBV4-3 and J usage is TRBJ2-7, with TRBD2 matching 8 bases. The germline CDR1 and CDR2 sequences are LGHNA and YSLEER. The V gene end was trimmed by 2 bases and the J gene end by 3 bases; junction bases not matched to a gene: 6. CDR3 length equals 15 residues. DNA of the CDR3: TGCGCCAGCAGCCAAACGAGGACTAGCTTCTACGAGCAGTACTTC. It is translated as CASSQTRTSFYEQYF.

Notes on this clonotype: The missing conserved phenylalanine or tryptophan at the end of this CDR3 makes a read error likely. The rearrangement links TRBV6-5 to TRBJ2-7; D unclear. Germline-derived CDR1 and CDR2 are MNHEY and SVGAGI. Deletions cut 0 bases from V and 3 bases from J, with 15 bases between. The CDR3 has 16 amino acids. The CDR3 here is CASSYSIGTDDYEQYL. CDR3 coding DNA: TGTGCCAGCAGTTACTCGATAGGTACGGATGACTACGAGCAGTACTTG.

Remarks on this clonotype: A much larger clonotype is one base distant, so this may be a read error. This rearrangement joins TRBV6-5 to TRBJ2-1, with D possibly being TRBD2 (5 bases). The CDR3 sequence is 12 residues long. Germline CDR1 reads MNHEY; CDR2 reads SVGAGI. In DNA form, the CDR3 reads TGTGCCAGCAGTCCTCTTGAGGGTGAGCAGCTCTTC. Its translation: CASSPLEGEQLF.

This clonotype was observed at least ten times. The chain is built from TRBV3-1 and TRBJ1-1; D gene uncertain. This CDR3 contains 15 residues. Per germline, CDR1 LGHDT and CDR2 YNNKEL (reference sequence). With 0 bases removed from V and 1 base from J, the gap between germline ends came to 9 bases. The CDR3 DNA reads TGTGCCAGCAGCCAAGATCGGCTGACGAACACTGAAGCTTTCTTT. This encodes CASSQDRLTNTEAFF.

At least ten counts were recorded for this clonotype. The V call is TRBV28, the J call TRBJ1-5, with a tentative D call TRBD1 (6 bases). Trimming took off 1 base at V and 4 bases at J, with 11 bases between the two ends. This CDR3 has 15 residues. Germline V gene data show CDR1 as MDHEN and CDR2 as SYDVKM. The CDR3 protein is CASSLSQTGNQPQHF. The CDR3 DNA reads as TGTGCCAGCAGTTTATCCCAGACAGGAAATCAGCCCCAGCATTTT.

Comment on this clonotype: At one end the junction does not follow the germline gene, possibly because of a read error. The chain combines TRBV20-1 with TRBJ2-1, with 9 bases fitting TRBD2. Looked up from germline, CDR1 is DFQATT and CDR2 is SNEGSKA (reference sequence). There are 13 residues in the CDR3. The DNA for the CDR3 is TGCCGTGCTGCGCGGGAGGGAGGGGATGCGCAGTTCTTC. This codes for CRAAREGGDAQFF.

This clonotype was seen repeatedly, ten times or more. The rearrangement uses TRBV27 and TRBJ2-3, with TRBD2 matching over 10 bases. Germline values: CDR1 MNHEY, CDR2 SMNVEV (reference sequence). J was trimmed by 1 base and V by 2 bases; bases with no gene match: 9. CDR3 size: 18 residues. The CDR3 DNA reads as TGTGCCAGCAGTTTACTCTCTCCTAGCGGGAGCGGCACAGATACGCAGTATTTT. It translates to CASSLLSPSGSGTDTQYF.

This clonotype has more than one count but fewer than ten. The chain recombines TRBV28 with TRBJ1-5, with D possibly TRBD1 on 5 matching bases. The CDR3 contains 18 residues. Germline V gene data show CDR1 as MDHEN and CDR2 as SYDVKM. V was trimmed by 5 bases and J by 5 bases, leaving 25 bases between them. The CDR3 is CASSPPRGLRLVDQPQHF. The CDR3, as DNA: TGTGCCAGCAGTCCACCCCGGGGGTTGAGATTGGTGGATCAGCCCCAGCATTTT.

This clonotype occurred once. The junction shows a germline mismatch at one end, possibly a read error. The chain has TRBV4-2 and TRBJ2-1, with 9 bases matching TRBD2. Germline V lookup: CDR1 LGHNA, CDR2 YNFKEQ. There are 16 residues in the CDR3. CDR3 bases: TGTGCCGGCAGCCAAGTTTGGCTAGCGGGAAACAATGAGCAGTTCTTC. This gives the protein CAGSQVWLAGNNEQFF.